Listed here are 24 T cell receptor beta chains from one sample, sequenced in a study of blood T cell repertoires in COVID-19. Only in-frame clones appear in the TCRdb table, and some are missing; sequencing was by immunoSEQ multiplex PCR. The sample carries approximately 76,000 clones, 80% to 90% recorded once. The sequencing sample was made of peripheral blood. Receptors were obtained from a human donor in a cohort sampled during active COVID-19.

This rearrangement joins TRBV5-1 to TRBJ2-7; D may be TRBD1 (6 bases). The germline CDR1 and CDR2 sequences are SGHRS and YFSETQ. The CDR3 consists of 14 residues. V was trimmed by 4 bases and J by 2 bases, leaving 13 bases between them. CDR3 sequence (DNA): TGCGCCAGCAGCGAAACAGGGCCGGCCTACGAGCAGTACTTC. Its translation: CASSETGPAYEQYF.

The genes are TRBV28 and TRBJ1-4, with TRBD1 matching over 9 bases. The germline CDR1 and CDR2 sequences are MDHEN and SYDVKM. The CDR3 runs 14 residues. V shed 2 bases, J shed 8 bases, and the junction held 3 bases outside the gene matches. CDR3 amino acids: CASSLRDRAEKLFF. The CDR3 bases are TGTGCCAGCAGTTTACGGGACAGGGCGGAAAAACTGTTTTTT.

The V call is TRBV7-3, the J call TRBJ2-7; the match to TRBD2 covers 8 bases. Losses at the gene ends were 0 bases for V and 4 bases for J; bases not matched to a gene: 11. This CDR3 is built from 17 residues. The germline V gene encodes CDR1 SGHTA and CDR2 FQGTGA. The CDR3 bases are TGTGCCAGCAGCTTAACGTTCACTAGCGGAGCCGATTACGAGCAGTACTTC. This codes for CASSLTFTSGADYEQYF.

In this sample, this clone turned up once. The chain combines TRBV15 with TRBJ1-4, with D perhaps matching TRBD1 (5 bases). CDR1 and CDR2 from the germline V gene are LNHNV and YYDKDF (reference sequence). This CDR3 is 14 amino acids long. V was pared by 5 bases and J by 7 bases, with 14 bases between. CDR3 coding DNA: TGTGCCACCAGCCAACAGGAGGGTTTTGAAAAACTGTTTTTT. Amino acids: CATSQQEGFEKLFF.

This clone has a handful of counts. The J gene is TRBJ2-7, the V gene TRBV2, with TRBD2 identical over 9 bases. Looked up from germline, CDR1 is SNHLY and CDR2 is FYNNEI. The CDR3 is 14 residues long. V lost 11 bases to trimming and J lost 6 bases; unmatched junction nucleotides: 14. The CDR3 region is CAGNSGGSRGEQYF. The CDR3, as DNA: TGTGCCGGGAACAGCGGGGGGAGTAGGGGCGAGCAGTACTTC.

This clone was seen a few times. The gene calls are TRBV7-9 and TRBJ1-2; D might be TRBD1 (6 bases). The CDR3 has 16 amino acids. The germline gives CDR1 SEHNR, CDR2 FQNEAQ (reference sequence). Trimming took off 4 bases at V and 2 bases at J, with 17 bases between the two ends. CDR3: CASSSDAPGGNYGYTF. DNA for the CDR3: TGTGCCAGCAGCTCTGACGCCCCGGGGGGCAACTATGGCTACACCTTC. Full variable domain (remainder filled in from reference TRBV7-9 and TRBJ1-2): DTGVSQNPRHKITKRGQNVTFRCDPISEHNRLYWYRQTLGQGPEFLTYFQNEAQLEKSRLLSDRFSAERPKGSFSTLEIQRTEQGDSAMYLCASSSDAPGGNYGYTFGSGTRLTVV.

The chain recombines TRBV10-3 with TRBJ1-6; D not certain. The germline V gene encodes CDR1 ENHRY and CDR2 SYGVKD. This CDR3 comprises 13 residues. The V end lost 7 bases, the J end lost 8 bases, and 12 bases lay between the germline ends. The CDR3 DNA reads TGTGCCATCACCGCGGGGTCCGATTCACCCCTCCACTTT. Translated, it gives CAITAGSDSPLHF.

This rearrangement joins TRBV6-5 to TRBJ2-1; 11 bases fit TRBD2. Unmatched junction bases numbered 2, after V lost 6 bases and J lost 1 base. The CDR3 has 15 amino acids. Germline CDR1 is MNHEY and CDR2 is SVGAGI. CDR3 residues: CASSRTSGSYNEQFF. CDR3 in DNA: TGTGCCAGCAGCAGGACTAGCGGGTCCTACAATGAGCAGTTCTTC.

J is TRBJ2-5 and V is TRBV5-1; D may be TRBD2 (5 bases). Trimming removed 4 bases from V and 5 bases from J, with 12 bases in between. CDR3 length: 13 amino acids. Germline CDR1 and CDR2: SGHRS and YFSETQ. This CDR3 reads CASSRGSDETQYF. CDR3 nucleotides: TGCGCCAGCAGCAGAGGTAGCGACGAGACCCAGTACTTC.

The chain is built from TRBV4-2 and TRBJ2-7; TRBD1 matches 8 bases. Germline V gene lookup returns CDR1 LGHNA and CDR2 YNFKEQ. There are 13 residues in the CDR3. V shed 2 bases, J shed 5 bases, and the junction held 2 bases outside the gene matches. CDR3 region: CASSQRTGNEQYF. The CDR3 coding sequence is TGTGCCAGCAGCCAACGGACAGGGAACGAGCAGTACTTC.

The rearrangement links TRBV12-3 or TRBV12-4 to TRBJ2-7, with TRBD2 as a possible D gene (6 bases). The V and J ends lost 8 bases and 3 bases respectively, with 8 bases between them. The CDR3 runs to 11 residues. The CDR3: CASARDYEQYF. DNA of the CDR3: TGTGCCAGCGCGCGGGACTACGAGCAGTACTTC.

The chain links TRBV29-1 to TRBJ1-2; D is perhaps TRBD1 (5 bases). Germline lookup yields CDR1 SQVTM and CDR2 ANQGSEA. Trimming shortened V by 7 bases and J by 7 bases, and 19 bases separated the two germline ends. This CDR3 region has 13 residues. The CDR3 loop is CSAFPRDQAGYTF. CDR3 DNA: TGCAGCGCCTTCCCGCGGGACCAGGCTGGCTACACCTTC.

This chain uses TRBV19 with TRBJ2-3; 15 nucleotides agree with TRBD2. Germline CDR1 and CDR2: LNHDA and SQIVND (reference sequence). The CDR3 consists of 17 residues. Trimming at V came to 3 bases and at J to 2 bases, leaving 3 bases not matched to a gene. This CDR3 is CASSMGLAGGFTDTQYF. In DNA form, the CDR3 reads TGTGCCAGTAGTATGGGACTAGCGGGGGGATTCACAGATACGCAGTATTTT.

The chain is built from TRBV11-1 and TRBJ2-5; maybe TRBD2 (6 bases). The CDR3 length is 15 residues. The germline V and J ends were trimmed by 0 bases and 5 bases, with 13 bases remaining between them. CDR1 is SGHAT and CDR2 is FQDESV in the germline V gene (reference sequence). CDR3 residues: CASSLAGREDETQYF. As DNA, the CDR3 is TGTGCCAGCAGCTTAGCGGGCAGGGAGGATGAGACCCAGTACTTC. Full variable domain (remainder filled in from reference TRBV11-1 and TRBJ2-5): EAEVAQSPRYKITEKSQAVAFWCDPISGHATLYWYRQILGQGPELLVQFQDESVVDDSQLPKDRFSAERLKGVDSTLKIQPAELGDSAMYLCASSLAGREDETQYFGPGTRLLVL.

This sequence joins TRBV6-5 and TRBJ1-3, with a possible D match to TRBD1 (6 bases). V lost 4 bases to trimming and J lost 2 bases, with 9 bases between them. Germline CDR1 reads MNHEY; CDR2 reads SVGAGI. CDR3 size: 14 residues. CDR3: CASSSGATGNTIYF. CDR3 nucleotide sequence: TGTGCCAGCAGTTCAGGGGCTACTGGAAACACCATATATTTT.

The chain has TRBV27 and TRBJ2-3, with 8 bases lining up with TRBD2. V lost 5 bases to trimming and J lost 6 bases; unmatched junction nucleotides: 13. This CDR3 has 16 amino acids. In germline, CDR1 is MNHEY, CDR2 SMNVEV (reference sequence). DNA for the CDR3: TGTGCCAGCAGTCCATACTCGGCGGGAGGTTCCGATACGCAGTATTTT. Encoded protein: CASSPYSAGGSDTQYF.

The chain uses TRBV27 and TRBJ1-6; 7 bases agree with TRBD1. The J segment lost 9 bases and the V segment lost 6 bases, leaving 11 bases of the junction unmatched. Germline loops: CDR1 MNHEY, CDR2 SMNVEV (reference sequence). This CDR3 has 15 residues. The CDR3 DNA is TGTGCCAGCAGCCGGGGACAGATTGTTCGTTCACCCCTCCACTTT. Amino acid sequence: CASSRGQIVRSPLHF.

J is TRBJ2-2 and V is TRBV4-2; 11 bases agree with TRBD2. This CDR3 is built from 15 residues. From germline, CDR1 is LGHNA and CDR2 YNFKEQ. The junction had 3 bases not matched to a gene; V was cut back by 1 base and J by 8 bases. This CDR3 reads CASSQVLAGAGELFF. In nucleotides, the CDR3 is TGTGCCAGCAGCCAAGTACTAGCGGGAGCGGGGGAGCTGTTTTTT.

The V and J genes are TRBV27 and TRBJ2-5; 13 positions agree with TRBD2. The CDR3 has 17 residues. Germline CDR1 MNHEY, CDR2 SMNVEV (reference sequence). V lost 8 bases to trimming and J lost 2 bases; unmatched junction nucleotides: 11. Written as DNA, the CDR3 is TGTGCCAGCCGACTAGCGGGGGGACAACGCACTCAAGAGACCCAGTACTTC. Protein sequence: CASRLAGGQRTQETQYF.

The chain links TRBV7-2 to TRBJ1-3, with 11 bases that match TRBD1. Germline V gene lookup returns CDR1 SGHTA and CDR2 FQGNSA. The CDR3 totals 15 residues. With V trimmed by 5 bases and J by 9 bases, 9 bases remained unmatched. The CDR3: CASSRDGQGAATIYF. The CDR3 bases are TGTGCCAGCAGCAGAGACGGACAGGGGGCAGCCACCATATATTTT.

V and J are TRBV19 and TRBJ2-7; TRBD2 matches 7 bases. V trimming: 3 bases; J trimming: 0 bases; junction bases outside the gene matches: 5. The CDR3 has 15 residues. Germline V gene lookup returns CDR1 LNHDA and CDR2 SQIVND (reference sequence). The CDR3 loop is CASSIPAGSSYEQYF. CDR3 in DNA: TGTGCCAGTAGTATCCCAGCGGGATCCTCCTACGAGCAGTACTTC.

This sequence joins TRBV6-1 and TRBJ1-6, with D tentatively TRBD1 (5 bases). The germline V gene encodes CDR1 MNHNS and CDR2 SASEGT. CDR3 length: 15 residues. Trimming left V 2 bases short and J 9 bases short, with 14 bases between. In nucleotides, the CDR3 is TGTGCCAGCAGTGAACTTCGGCAGGGTAGTTCACCCCTCCACTTT. This codes for CASSELRQGSSPLHF.

The rearrangement joins TRBV9 to TRBJ2-2; 7 nucleotides agree with TRBD2. CDR3 size: 16 residues. The J segment lost 4 bases and the V segment lost 3 bases, leaving 9 bases of the junction unmatched. Looked up from germline, CDR1 is SGDLS and CDR2 is YYNGEE. The CDR3 sequence: CASSGEGLPLTGELFF. In nucleotides, the CDR3 is TGTGCCAGCAGCGGGGAGGGACTACCGCTCACCGGGGAGCTGTTTTTT.

This chain links TRBV5-1 with TRBJ2-7; D is undetermined. Trimming took 4 bases from V and 4 from J, leaving 9 bases between them. The CDR3 is 12 amino acids. Germline assignment: CDR1 SGHRS and CDR2 YFSETQ. CDR3 in amino acids: CASSILPYEQYF. The CDR3 nucleotides read TGCGCCAGCAGCATTCTACCTTACGAGCAGTACTTC.